Described below is a single T cell receptor beta chain sequence and its context. The data were taken from a study of control samples from healthy donors and cancer patients. Profiling relied on immunoSEQ multiplex PCR, and the TCRdb table lists in-frame clones only, not all of them. Of tens of thousands of clones in the sample, about 89% were seen once. This receptor was obtained from a woman between 45 and 65 years old with colorectal cancer. Sequenced material: PBMCs.

The CDR3 reads CASSFGRRAEAFF. CDR3 coding DNA: TGTGCCAGCAGCTTTGGACGGCGGGCTGAAGCTTTCTTT. This chain links TRBV7-2 with TRBJ1-1; no definite D call. Trimming took off 3 bases at V and 6 bases at J, with 11 bases between the two ends. The CDR3 is 13 residues long. CDR1 is SGHTA and CDR2 is FQGNSA in the germline V gene. Full variable domain (rest looked up from reference TRBV7-2 and TRBJ1-1): GAGVSQSPSNKVTEKGKDVELRCDPISGHTALYWYRQSLGQGLEFLIYFQGNSAPDKSGLPSDRFSAERTGGSVSTLTIQRTQQEDSAVYLCASSFGRRAEAFFGQGTRLTVV.